One sample yielded the 26 T cell receptor beta chains listed below, sequenced in a study of shared clonotypes between healthy human individuals. Sequencing was performed with immunoSEQ multiplex PCR; in TCRdb, only in-frame clones are kept and a portion is missing. Of around 1.9 million clones listed, under 95% are singletons. Only CD45RO-negative cells positively selected for CCR7 counted as naive CD8 cells, so terminally differentiated effector memory CD45RA+ cells were excluded. Material: naive CD8+ T cells from PBMCs. The receptors come from a man between 18 and 35 years old in good health. Some clones in this sample may be carry-over from other donors' samples.

In DNA, the CDR3 is TGTGCCAGCAGTCTCTTGAGGGACAGCTATCAGCCCCAGCATTTT. This translates into CASSLLRDSYQPQHF. The V gene is TRBV28, the J gene TRBJ1-5; TRBD1 matches at 7 bases. The germline gives CDR1 MDHEN, CDR2 SYDVKM. V lost 5 bases to trimming and J lost 5 bases; unmatched junction nucleotides: 9. This CDR3 has 15 amino acids. Based on the CDR3 plus reference TRBV28 and TRBJ1-5, the full variable domain is DVKVTQSSRYLVKRTGEKVFLECVQDMDHENMFWYRQDPGLGLRLIYFSYDVKMKEKGDIPEGYSVSREKKERFSLILESASTNQTSMYLCASSLLRDSYQPQHFGDGTRLSIL.

The chain recombines TRBV7-9 with TRBJ1-3; 8 nucleotides match TRBD1. Germline V CDR1 and CDR2: SEHNR, FQNEAQ (reference sequence). The CDR3 totals 16 residues. Losses at the gene ends were 3 bases for V and 3 bases for J; bases not matched to a gene: 7. CDR3 region: CASSFVQGAFGNTIYF. CDR3 DNA: TGTGCCAGCAGCTTTGTTCAGGGGGCGTTTGGAAACACCATATATTTT.

The J gene is TRBJ2-3, the V gene TRBV11-3, with TRBD1 identical over 12 bases. CDR1 is SGHNT, CDR2 YENEEA, per germline. The V gene end was trimmed by 5 bases and the J gene end by 6 bases; junction bases not matched to a gene: 9. The CDR3 extends over 16 amino acids. The chain's CDR3 is CASSARDRGQGDTQYF. CDR3 coding DNA: TGTGCCAGCAGCGCCCGGGACAGGGGGCAAGGGGATACGCAGTATTTT.

The count of this clone is one. This rearrangement joins TRBV7-8 to TRBJ2-5, with a tentative D call TRBD2 (6 bases). Germline CDR1 and CDR2: SGHVS and FQNEAQ. Trimming removed 6 bases from V and 2 bases from J, with 13 bases in between. CDR3 length: 14 amino acids. CDR3 amino acids: CASSWSGSQETQYF. CDR3 nucleotide sequence: TGTGCCAGCAGTTGGAGCGGGTCGCAAGAGACCCAGTACTTC.

This clone has a single count. The DNA of the CDR3 is TGTGCCAGCAGCGGCGACAGGGACCACGAGCAGTACTTC. This gives the protein CASSGDRDHEQYF. The rearrangement joins TRBV7-9 to TRBJ2-7; 7 positions agree with TRBD1. This CDR3 contains 13 residues. V shed 5 bases and J 5 bases; nucleotides not matched to a gene: 6. The germline gives CDR1 SEHNR, CDR2 FQNEAQ (reference sequence).

The V and J genes are TRBV11-2 and TRBJ1-3; D gene ambiguous. Germline lookup yields CDR1 SGHAT and CDR2 FQNNGV. CDR3 length: 16 amino acids. The V gene lost 3 bases and the J gene lost 2 bases, with 14 bases spanning the gap. Written as DNA, the CDR3 is TGTGCCAGCAGCTTGGGTAGGAGGGCCCCTGGAAACACCATATATTTT. This codes for CASSLGRRAPGNTIYF.

V is TRBV7-9 and J is TRBJ2-1; D is possibly TRBD1 (5 bases). Trimming shortened V by 3 bases and J by 2 bases, and 11 bases separated the two germline ends. CDR3 length: 15 amino acids. Germline CDR1 SEHNR, CDR2 FQNEAQ (reference sequence). CDR3 region: CASSLVGRTYNEQFF. The CDR3 nucleotides read TGTGCCAGCAGCTTGGTGGGGCGGACCTACAATGAGCAGTTCTTC.

V usage is TRBV9 and J usage is TRBJ2-3; TRBD2 agrees at 9 bases. Trimming at V came to 0 bases and at J to 2 bases, leaving 7 bases not matched to a gene. This CDR3 spans 17 amino acids. Germline CDR1 is SGDLS and CDR2 is YYNGEE. The CDR3 DNA sequence: TGTGCCAGCAGCGTAGGAACTAGCGGGTACATCACAGATACGCAGTATTTT. Protein sequence: CASSVGTSGYITDTQYF.

The chain recombines TRBV7-3 with TRBJ2-2; tentatively, D is TRBD1 or TRBD2 (5 bases each). CDR1 SGHTA and CDR2 FQGTGA come from the germline V gene. V lost 5 bases and J lost 9, with 19 bases in between. The CDR3 spans 15 residues. The chain's CDR3 is CASSPTRGVHRELFF. CDR3 nucleotide sequence: TGTGCCAGCAGCCCCACGAGAGGGGTACACCGGGAGCTGTTTTTT. Using reference TRBV7-3 and TRBJ2-2 for the parts outside the CDR3, the full variable domain is GAGVSQTPSNKVTEKGKYVELRCDPISGHTALYWYRQSLGQGPEFLIYFQGTGAADDSGLPNDRFFAVRPEGSVSTLKIQRTERGDSAVYLCASSPTRGVHRELFFGEGSRLTVL.

V is TRBV6-5 and J is TRBJ1-2; D remains unclear. The length of the CDR3 is 15 residues. Deletions cut 2 bases from V and 3 bases from J, with 13 bases between. Germline CDR1 reads MNHEY; CDR2 reads SVGAGI. CDR3 region: CASSYRPALYYGYTF. CDR3 in DNA: TGTGCCAGCAGTTACCGACCGGCCCTCTACTATGGCTACACCTTC.

The rearrangement uses TRBV7-7 and TRBJ1-5, with D possibly TRBD1 on 6 matching bases. The CDR3 runs to 16 residues. CDR1 and CDR2 (germline): SSHAT, FNYEAQ (reference sequence). V gave up 5 bases and J gave up 3 bases, with 17 bases separating them. The CDR3 is CASSRGTPVYNQPQHF. In nucleotides, the CDR3 is TGTGCCAGCAGCCGCGGGACACCTGTTTACAATCAGCCCCAGCATTTT.

The V and J genes are TRBV29-1 and TRBJ1-4, with a tentative D call TRBD1 (5 bases). The germline CDR1 and CDR2 sequences are SQVTM and ANQGSEA. Deletions cut 7 bases from V and 14 bases from J, with 20 bases between. The CDR3 is 12 residues long. CDR3 DNA: TGCAGCGCCCGACAGAGAGAGTCCTACCTGTTTTTT. This sequence encodes CSARQRESYLFF.

This chain connects TRBV29-1 to TRBJ1-2, with D uncertain. Germline V gene data show CDR1 as SQVTM and CDR2 as ANQGSEA. The CDR3 loop spans 12 amino acids. The ends were cut back, 4 bases at V and 3 bases at J, with 9 bases in the middle. Here the CDR3 DNA reads TGCAGCGTTGTCACAATCGACTATGGCTACACCTTC. This codes for CSVVTIDYGYTF. Full variable domain (missing parts from reference TRBV29-1 and TRBJ1-2): SAVISQKPSRDICQRGTSLTIQCQVDSQVTMMFWYRQQPGQSLTLIATANQGSEATYESGFVIDKFPISRPNLTFSTLTVSNMSPEDSSIYLCSVVTIDYGYTFGSGTRLTVV.

This clone was recorded once. The sample has other DNA sequences that encode this CDR3 too. The CDR3 nucleotides read TGTGCCAGCAGTGACAGAATATCCTACAATGAGCAGTTCTTC. Translation: CASSDRISYNEQFF. V gene TRBV2 combines with J gene TRBJ2-1; the D is unclear. Trimming removed 3 bases at V and 1 base at J, with 7 bases between. The CDR3 is 14 residues long. Germline V CDR1 and CDR2: SNHLY, FYNNEI.

V and J are TRBV7-8 and TRBJ1-5; D is unclear. V was shortened by 3 bases and J by 2 bases, with 14 bases between the two germline ends. Germline loops: CDR1 SGHVS, CDR2 FQNEAQ. This CDR3 region has 16 residues. CDR3 sequence (DNA): TGTGCCAGCAGCTTTGTCCCTCGTGCGGGCAATCAGCCCCAGCATTTT. Amino acid sequence: CASSFVPRAGNQPQHF.

This sequence joins TRBV6-5 and TRBJ1-1; a weak D match, TRBD1 (5 bases). Germline V gene sequence: CDR1 MNHEY, CDR2 SVGAGI. Trimming removed 2 bases at V and 6 bases at J, with 13 bases between. This CDR3 region has 14 residues. For the CDR3, the DNA is TGTGCCAGCAGTTACGGTGTAGGGGAGGCTGAAGCTTTCTTT. Translation: CASSYGVGEAEAFF.

This rearrangement joins TRBV27 to TRBJ1-1, with a tentative D call TRBD1 (6 bases). The germline V gene encodes CDR1 MNHEY and CDR2 SMNVEV (reference sequence). The CDR3 is 13 amino acids. V was shortened by 5 bases and J by 4 bases, with 11 bases between the two germline ends. CDR3: CASSPWGPTEAFF. The CDR3 DNA is TGTGCCAGCAGTCCTTGGGGGCCCACTGAAGCTTTCTTT.

This chain connects TRBV27 to TRBJ2-1; D remains ambiguous. Germline V lookup: CDR1 MNHEY, CDR2 SMNVEV (reference sequence). V was shortened by 7 bases and J by 4 bases, with 14 bases between the two germline ends. The CDR3 has 14 amino acids. The DNA for the CDR3 is TGTGCCAGCACCAATCAGATCCCTTACAATGAGCAGTTCTTC. Protein sequence: CASTNQIPYNEQFF.

V and J are TRBV6-5 and TRBJ2-7; 7 nucleotides agree with TRBD1. V shed 2 bases and J 6 bases; nucleotides not matched to a gene: 13. Germline CDR1 is MNHEY and CDR2 is SVGAGI. The CDR3 loop spans 16 amino acids. The CDR3 is CASSYQGVGVDREQYF. The CDR3 DNA reads as TGTGCCAGCAGTTACCAGGGGGTGGGGGTTGATCGCGAGCAGTACTTC.

The V call is TRBV5-1, the J call TRBJ2-7; D is perhaps TRBD1 or TRBD2 (6 bases each). There are 15 residues in the CDR3. V lost 1 base to trimming and J lost 7 bases, with 18 bases between them. Germline V gene lookup returns CDR1 SGHRS and CDR2 YFSETQ. DNA of the CDR3: TGCGCCAGCAGCTTGTGGGGGGCAAAGGATGGGGAGCAGTACTTC. It specifies CASSLWGAKDGEQYF.

J is TRBJ2-7 and V is TRBV7-9; perhaps TRBD1 as D (6 bases). Trimming removed 5 bases from V and 6 bases from J, with 17 bases in between. Germline assignment: CDR1 SEHNR and CDR2 FQNEAQ (reference sequence). The CDR3 is 14 amino acids. DNA for the CDR3: TGTGCCAGCAGCCCACCCAGACAGGTTGGCGAGCAGTACTTC. It yields the protein CASSPPRQVGEQYF.

The gene calls are TRBV7-9 and TRBJ2-7; 10 bases match TRBD2. CDR1 SEHNR and CDR2 FQNEAQ come from the germline V gene (reference sequence). V shed 4 bases, J shed 3 bases, and the junction held 6 bases outside the gene matches. The CDR3 totals 15 residues. Here the CDR3 DNA reads TGTGCCAGCAGCTATACTAGCGGGATCTACTACGAGCAGTACTTC. Protein: CASSYTSGIYYEQYF. The entire variable domain, with the rest obtained from reference TRBV7-9 and TRBJ2-7, is as follows: DTGVSQNPRHKITKRGQNVTFRCDPISEHNRLYWYRQTLGQGPEFLTYFQNEAQLEKSRLLSDRFSAERPKGSFSTLEIQRTEQGDSAMYLCASSYTSGIYYEQYFGPGTRLTVT.

This clone was detected once. The chain has TRBV7-9 and TRBJ2-5; D perhaps matches TRBD2 (5 bases). V lost 5 bases and J lost 7, with 11 bases in between. The CDR3 contains 12 residues. The germline V gene has CDR1 SEHNR and CDR2 FQNEAQ (reference sequence). CDR3 residues: CASSPREGTQYF. In DNA form, the CDR3 reads TGTGCCAGCAGCCCCCGAGAGGGGACCCAGTACTTC.

CDR3 region: CASSEFSSGANVLTF. CDR3 DNA sequence: TGCGCCAGCAGTGAGTTTTCCTCTGGGGCCAACGTCCTGACTTTC. The gene calls are TRBV10-2 and TRBJ2-6; D is undetermined. The V gene's germline CDR1 is WSHSY and CDR2 SAAADI. V was trimmed by 1 base and J by 0 bases, leaving 4 bases between them. This CDR3 spans 15 amino acids.

The CDR3 nucleotides are TGTGCCAGCAGCGTAGGGCCCTTGGGTAGCGGCGAAGAGACCCAGTACTTC. Translated: CASSVGPLGSGEETQYF. This chain uses TRBV9 with TRBJ2-5, with D tentatively TRBD2 (6 bases). The length of the CDR3 is 17 residues. V was cut by 0 bases and J by 3 bases, with 18 bases left in between. CDR1 is SGDLS and CDR2 is YYNGEE in the germline V gene.

This chain uses TRBV5-4 with TRBJ1-2; 9 bases are a match to TRBD1. This CDR3 is 14 amino acids long. Trimming took 4 bases from V and 5 from J; bases not matched to a gene: 6. CDR1 SGHNT and CDR2 YYREEE come from the germline V gene (reference sequence). The CDR3 region has the DNA TGTGCCAGCAGCCCGCTGACAGGGGGATATGGCTACACCTTC. Its translation is CASSPLTGGYGYTF.